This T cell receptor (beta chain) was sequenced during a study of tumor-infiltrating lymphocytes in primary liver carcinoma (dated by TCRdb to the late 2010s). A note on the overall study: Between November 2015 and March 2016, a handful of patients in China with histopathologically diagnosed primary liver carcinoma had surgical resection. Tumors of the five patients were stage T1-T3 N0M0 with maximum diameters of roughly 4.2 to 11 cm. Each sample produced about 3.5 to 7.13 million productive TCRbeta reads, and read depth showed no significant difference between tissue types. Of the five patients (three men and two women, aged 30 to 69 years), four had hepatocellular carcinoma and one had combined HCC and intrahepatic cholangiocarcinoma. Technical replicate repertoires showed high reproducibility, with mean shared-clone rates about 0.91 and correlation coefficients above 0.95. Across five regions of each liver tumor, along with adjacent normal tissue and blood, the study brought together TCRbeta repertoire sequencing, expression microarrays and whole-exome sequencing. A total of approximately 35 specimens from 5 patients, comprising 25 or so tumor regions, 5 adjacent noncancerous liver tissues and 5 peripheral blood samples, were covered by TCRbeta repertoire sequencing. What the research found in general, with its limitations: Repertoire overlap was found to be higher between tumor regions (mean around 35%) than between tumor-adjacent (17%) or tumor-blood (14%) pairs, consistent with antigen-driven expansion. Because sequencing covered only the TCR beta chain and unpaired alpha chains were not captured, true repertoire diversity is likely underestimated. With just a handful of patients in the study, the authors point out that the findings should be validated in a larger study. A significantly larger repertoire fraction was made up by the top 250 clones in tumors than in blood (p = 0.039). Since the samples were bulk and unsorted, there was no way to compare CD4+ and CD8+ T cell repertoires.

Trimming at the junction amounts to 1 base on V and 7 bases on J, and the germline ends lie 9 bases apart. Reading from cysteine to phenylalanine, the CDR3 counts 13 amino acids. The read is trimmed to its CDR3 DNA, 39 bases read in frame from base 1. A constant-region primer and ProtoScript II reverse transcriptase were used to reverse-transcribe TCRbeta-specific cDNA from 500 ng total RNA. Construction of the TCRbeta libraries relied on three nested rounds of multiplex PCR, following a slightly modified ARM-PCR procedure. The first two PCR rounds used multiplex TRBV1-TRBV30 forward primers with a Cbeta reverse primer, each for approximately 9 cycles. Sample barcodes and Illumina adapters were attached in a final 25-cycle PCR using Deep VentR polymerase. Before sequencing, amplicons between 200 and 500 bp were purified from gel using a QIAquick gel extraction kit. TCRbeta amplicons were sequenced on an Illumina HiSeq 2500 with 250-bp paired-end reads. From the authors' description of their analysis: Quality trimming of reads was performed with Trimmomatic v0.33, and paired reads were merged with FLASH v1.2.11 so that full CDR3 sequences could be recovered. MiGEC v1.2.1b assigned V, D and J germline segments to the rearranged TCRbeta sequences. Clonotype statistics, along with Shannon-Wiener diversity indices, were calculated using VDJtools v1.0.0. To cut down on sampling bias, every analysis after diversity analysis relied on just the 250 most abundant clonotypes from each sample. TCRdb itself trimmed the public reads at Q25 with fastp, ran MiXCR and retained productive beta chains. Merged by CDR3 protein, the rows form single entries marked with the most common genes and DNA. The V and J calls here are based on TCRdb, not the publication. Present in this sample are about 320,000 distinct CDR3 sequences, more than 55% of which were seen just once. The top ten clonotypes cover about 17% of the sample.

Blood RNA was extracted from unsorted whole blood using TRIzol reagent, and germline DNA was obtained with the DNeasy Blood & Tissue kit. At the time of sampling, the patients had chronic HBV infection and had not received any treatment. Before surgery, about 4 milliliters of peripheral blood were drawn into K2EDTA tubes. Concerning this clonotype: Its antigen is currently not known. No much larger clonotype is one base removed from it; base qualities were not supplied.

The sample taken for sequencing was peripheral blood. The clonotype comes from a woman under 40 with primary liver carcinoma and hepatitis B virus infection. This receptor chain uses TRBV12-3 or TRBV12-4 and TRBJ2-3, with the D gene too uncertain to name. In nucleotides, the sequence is TGTGCCAGCAGTTTAGATTGGGCAAATACGCAGTATTTT. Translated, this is CASSLDWANTQYF.